The rows below give T cell receptor beta chains drawn from one sample of a study of blood T cell repertoires in COVID-19. Measured with immunoSEQ multiplex PCR; TCRdb has only the in-frame clones, and not every one. This table holds roughly 300,000 clones, 81% found once. Sequencing used peripheral blood. These receptors were taken from a woman aged 60-75 years with active or convalescent COVID-19. CDR3s include the opening cysteine and the closing phenylalanine or tryptophan. The order of the fields is clone size, D gene, J gene, V gene, CDR3 DNA, CDR3 protein. A D gene is named only where the DNA matches it firmly. Clone size, where shown, is once, few, many, or a class for clones that have expanded.

>-|TRBD1|TRBJ2-1|TRBV12-5
TGTGCTAGTGGTATACAGGGGATTCTCAATGAGCAGTTCTTC
CASGIQGILNEQFF
>-|-|TRBJ2-2|TRBV27
TGTGCCAGCAGTTTCCGGACAGTAAACACCGGGGAGCTGTTTTTT
CASSFRTVNTGELFF
>-|-|TRBJ1-2|TRBV25-1
TGTGCCAGCAGTGAAGGGGGGGTCAGCTCCTTAAACTATGGCTACACCTTC
CASSEGGVSSLNYGYTF
>-|TRBD2|TRBJ2-5|TRBV5-1
TGCGCCAGCAGCTTGGGAGGACTAGCGGGCCAAAAGACCCAGTACTTC
CASSLGGLAGQKTQYF
>-|-|TRBJ1-1|TRBV20-1
TGCAGTGCTACGACTAAGACTGAAGCTTTCTTT
CSATTKTEAFF
>-|TRBD1|TRBJ2-4|TRBV5-1
TGCGCCAGCAGCCGGACAGGGGAGAACATTCAGTACTTC
CASSRTGENIQYF
>-|TRBD2|TRBJ2-3|TRBV5-1
TGCGCCAGCAGCTTGTCGCCTAGCGGGGGGGCGAATACGCAGTATTTT
CASSLSPSGGANTQYF
>-|TRBD2|TRBJ2-3|TRBV10-3
TGTGCCACCCTGACTAGCGGGGGGTCTAGCACAGATACGCAGTATTTT
CATLTSGGSSTDTQYF
>-|TRBD2|TRBJ2-1|TRBV10-3
TGTGCCATCAGTGAGTCGACACTAGCGGGGTACAATGAGCAGTTCTTC
CAISESTLAGYNEQFF
>-|TRBD2|TRBJ2-1|TRBV19
TGTGCCAGTAGTCCGCCCCCACTAGCGGGGGTGTACAATGAGCAGTTCTTC
CASSPPPLAGVYNEQFF
>-|-|TRBJ1-1|TRBV19
TGTGCCAGTAGAAGGGGGGGGCAGAACACTGAAGCTTTCTTT
CASRRGGQNTEAFF
>-|-|TRBJ2-7|TRBV7-6
TGTGCCAGCAGCTCCCGAGGGGGGGGTCGATCGAGTCGGGAATACGAGCAGTACTTC
CASSSRGGGRSSREYEQYF
>few|TRBD1|TRBJ1-2|TRBV3-1/TRBV3-2
TGTGCCAGCAGCCTCCAGTCGACAGGGGCTAACTATGGCTACACCTTC
CASSLQSTGANYGYTF
>-|TRBD1|TRBJ2-7|TRBV7-2
TGTGCCAGCAGCGTAAACAGGGGGCCCTACGAGCAGTACTTC
CASSVNRGPYEQYF
>-|-|TRBJ1-2|TRBV10-3
TGTGCCAGTGAAGGGTCCACGAGGGACTATGGCTACACCTTC
CASEGSTRDYGYTF
>-|TRBD1|TRBJ2-5|TRBV19
TGTGCCAGTAACGTACAGGGGGCAAGGGAAGAGACCCAGTACTTC
CASNVQGAREETQYF
>-|TRBD1|TRBJ1-1|TRBV6-1
TGTGCCAGCAGCTGGGACAGGGCCACTGAAGCTTTCTTT
CASSWDRATEAFF
>-|TRBD1|TRBJ1-2|TRBV6-5
TGTGCCAGCAGGACAGGGGCTAACTATGGCTACACCTTC
CASRTGANYGYTF
>-|-|TRBJ1-5|TRBV12-5
TGTGCTAGTGGTTTGGTTATATCGACAGAGAATAGCAATCAGCCCCAGCATTTT
CASGLVISTENSNQPQHF
>once|TRBD1|TRBJ2-7|TRBV3-1/TRBV3-2
TGTGCCAGCAGCCCCGGCCAGGGGGCCAACTACGAGCAGTACTTC
CASSPGQGANYEQYF
>-|TRBD1|TRBJ1-6|TRBV19
TGTGCCAGTAGTTTCCGGACAGGGGCCTTTAATTCACCCCTCCACTTT
CASSFRTGAFNSPLHF
>-|TRBD1|TRBJ1-6|TRBV7-9
TGTGCCAGCAGCCCCGGACAGGGGTCGAACTCACCCCTCCACTTT
CASSPGQGSNSPLHF
>-|TRBD1|TRBJ1-2|TRBV6-6
TGTGCCAGCAGTCCCGGGACAGGGCTCTATGGCTACACCTTC
CASSPGTGLYGYTF
>-|-|TRBJ1-2|TRBV19
TGTGCCAGTAGTGTCCGAGATGGGCAGGGGAAGCACTATGGCTACACCTTC
CASSVRDGQGKHYGYTF
>-|-|TRBJ2-3|TRBV21-1
TGTGCCAGCAGCAACCCCGGACTAGCGGGGGGCCACACAGATACGCAGTATTTT
CASSNPGLAGGHTDTQYF
>-|-|TRBJ1-2|TRBV19
TGTGCCGCTGCGGGGCGAAACTATGGCTACACCTTC
CAAAGRNYGYTF
>-|-|TRBJ1-6|TRBV27
TGTGCCAGCAGTTTATTAGATCGTTTTTCACCCCTCCACTTT
CASSLLDRFSPLHF
>few|TRBD2|TRBJ2-1|TRBV7-3
TGTGCCAGCCGTCTGAGCGGGGGTAATGAGCAGTTCTTC
CASRLSGGNEQFF
>-|-|TRBJ1-2|TRBV6-2/TRBV6-3
TGTGCCAGCAGCCTACTGGGGGGAGAGGACTATGGCTACACCTTC
CASSLLGGEDYGYTF
>-|TRBD1|TRBJ2-1|TRBV5-6
TGTGCCAGCAGCATGACAGGGGGCGCGTTTGAGTTCTTC
CASSMTGGAFEFF
>once|-|TRBJ1-3|TRBV7-8
TGTGCCAGCAGCTTATTCGGGAGAGCCTCTGGAAACACCATATATTTT
CASSLFGRASGNTIYF
>-|-|TRBJ1-1|TRBV4-1
TGCGCCAGCAGCCTCACGGCCGGCGGGGTAATGAACACTGAAGCTTTCTTT
CASSLTAGGVMNTEAFF
>-|TRBD2|TRBJ2-5|TRBV25-1
TGTGCCAGCAGTCGACGGACTAGCGGGGGGGCTTGGGAGGAGACCCAGTACTTC
CASSRRTSGGAWEETQYF
>-|-|TRBJ2-7|TRBV7-8
TGTGCCAGCAGCTTAGGGGCAGGGGCTCCGTACGAGCAGTACTTC
CASSLGAGAPYEQYF
>-|-|TRBJ2-5|TRBV5-6
TGTGCCAGCAGCCCTATGAGGGCCCAAGAGACCCAGTACTTC
CASSPMRAQETQYF
>-|-|TRBJ1-2|TRBV3-1/TRBV3-2
TGTGCCAGCAGCCAAGCAGGGAAGTATGGCTACACCTTC
CASSQAGKYGYTF
>-|-|TRBJ1-4|TRBV5-1
TGCGCCAGCAGCTTGGGACAGTTATCCGAAAAACTGTTTTTT
CASSLGQLSEKLFF
>many|TRBD1|TRBJ1-2|TRBV19
TGTGCCAGTAGTAAGCACAGGGACAGGGTCTTTCATGGTGGCTACACCTTC
CASSKHRDRVFHGGYTF
>-|TRBD2|TRBJ2-5|TRBV2
TGTGCCAGCAGTGAGGGGACTAGCGGGGGGGCCGGTCTAGGAGAGACCCAGTACTTC
CASSEGTSGGAGLGETQYF
>-|TRBD1|TRBJ1-1|TRBV6-1
TGTGCCAGCAGTGAAAGGGGGACAGGGGCCGCCGGGCGGCGGACTGAAGCTTTCTTT
CASSERGTGAAGRRTEAFF
>few|-|TRBJ2-1|TRBV7-6
TGTGCCAGCAGCCCCCAGGAAACCTACAATGAGCAGTTCTTC
CASSPQETYNEQFF
>-|-|TRBJ1-1|TRBV19
TGTGCCAGTGGCGAGTGGGCCAGCACTGAAGCTTTCTTT
CASGEWASTEAFF
>-|-|TRBJ1-1|TRBV10-3
TGTGCCATCAGTGAGCCCGAAAAGGGGGACACTGAAGCTTTCTTT
CAISEPEKGDTEAFF
>once|-|TRBJ2-1|TRBV5-6
TGTGCCAGCAGCACCTGGCGGCTAGCGTTTAATGAGCAGTTCTTC
CASSTWRLAFNEQFF
>-|-|TRBJ1-1|TRBV7-2
TGTGCCAGCAGCTTCGCGGGGTCTCCCCCGACTGAAGCTTTCTTT
CASSFAGSPPTEAFF
>once|TRBD2|TRBJ2-3|TRBV4-2
TGTGCCAGCAGCCAAGTCCGGGGGGGCGAAGATACGCAGTATTTT
CASSQVRGGEDTQYF
>once|-|TRBJ2-2|TRBV19
TGTGCCAGTAGGGAAACTATGCGTCTAAACACCGGGGAGCTGTTTTTT
CASRETMRLNTGELFF
>-|-|TRBJ2-5|TRBV2
TGTGCCAGCAGTGACGGAGACCAAGAGACCCAGTACTTC
CASSDGDQETQYF
>-|TRBD2|TRBJ2-1|TRBV7-3
TGTGCCAGCAGCTTATTAGCGGGGGGGTCCTACAATGAGCAGTTCTTC
CASSLLAGGSYNEQFF
>-|-|TRBJ2-5|TRBV24-1
TGTGCCACCAGTGATTCAGGGGTCCGCCAAGAGACCCAGTACTTC
CATSDSGVRQETQYF
>-|TRBD2|TRBJ2-1|TRBV27
TGTGCCAGCAGTGAGCGGGGGCCCAACAATGAGCAGTTCTTC
CASSERGPNNEQFF
>few|TRBD1|TRBJ1-5|TRBV27
TGTGCCAGCAGTCCGACAGGGCCTGATCAGCCCCAGCATTTT
CASSPTGPDQPQHF
>-|TRBD1|TRBJ1-6|TRBV6-5
TGTGCCAGCAATAGGGGGCAAGGTAAACCCCTCCACTTT
CASNRGQGKPLHF